This T cell receptor (beta chain) was retrieved from a study of PD-1 blockade in classical Hodgkin lymphoma (dated by TCRdb to about 2020). Concerning the study at large: Nivolumab dosing was 3 mg/kg intravenously every 2 weeks, continuing until either disease progression or unacceptable toxicity. To define a peripheral blood immune signature of response to PD-1 blockade in classical Hodgkin lymphoma, the study combined TCR beta sequencing with CyTOF. Points the paper makes about the study in general: Among trial patients, those achieving complete response had baseline diversity similar to that of newly diagnosed patients, while diversity was significantly lower in partial responders and progressors. Lower diversity was observed in patients in whom nivolumab was started less than 1 year after ASCT, and these patients were excluded from later analyses so that confounding by immune reconstitution would be avoided. The study covered only a single clinical trial cohort, and the causes of the repertoire differences, possibly disease activity or prior therapy, were still not defined. By C4D1, a significant rise was seen in CD4+ TCR diversity but not in CD8+ TCR diversity (p=0.0027 vs p=0.16), and the rise was most apparent among complete responders (p=0.02). Baseline TCR diversity was reported to be lower in newly diagnosed patients than in healthy donors and to be lower still in relapsed/refractory patients.

The sample's time point, from its label and the paper: cycle 2 day 1 (C2D1) of nivolumab. Every trial patient had relapsed after autologous stem cell transplantation, and cohorts A, B and C differed in prior brentuximab vedotin exposure. The trial cohort comprised approximately 55 patients with relapsed/refractory classical Hodgkin lymphoma whose best overall responses were complete response, partial response or progressive disease. Single-agent nivolumab was administered to trial patients in the multi-cohort phase II CheckMate 205 trial. An independent review committee assessed best overall response using the 2007 International Working Group response criteria. Trial PBMCs were collected just before the start of nivolumab (C1D1) and during therapy at cycle 2 day 1 and cycle 4 day 1. Peripheral blood was collected in 8 mL Vacutainer Cell Preparation Tubes, from which PBMCs were isolated by centrifugation and then cryopreserved.

Spanning cysteine to phenylalanine, the CDR3 consists of 15 amino acids. The read is trimmed to its CDR3 DNA, 45 bases read in frame from base 1. From a lookup of the germline V gene, CDR1 and CDR2 are SQVTM and ANQGSEA. Trimming removed 2 bases from V and 7 bases from J; the gene matches leave 10 bases unexplained. Genomic DNA was extracted with the Qiagen DNeasy kit from unsorted PBMCs and from negatively selected CD4+ and CD8+ fractions. Amplification of TCR beta CDR3 regions was done by immunoSEQ multiplex PCR with primers that anneal to V and J segments. A synthetic immune receptor repertoire was used to minimize amplification bias, and remaining bias was computationally removed after sequencing. Under the source paper's analysis protocol: Custom Python scripts were used to quantify repertoire diversity as the Shannon entropy index. The unsorted, CD4+ and CD8+ repertoires were each analyzed separately, with the exception of combined analyses, where CD4+ and CD8+ sequences were merged in silico. Clonal expansion was defined as a frequency increase of at least 2-fold after treatment compared with C1D1, and clones undetected at baseline were assigned a pseudocount of 0.5. Singleton clones were defined as clones with 0 or 1 copy at C1D1, and non-singleton clones were defined as clones with 2 or more copies. By matching protein sequences in sorted samples from the same patient, clones expanded in unsorted samples were annotated as CD4+, CD8+ or unknown. Wilcoxon tests on paired samples were used to test diversity changes from C1D1 to C4D1. TCRdb provides this immuneACCESS table in a form limited to in-frame rearrangements. Some clones are lacking; in checked studies, under half of them reflect an unresolved V gene, and why the rest are absent is not known. For V, J and clone size, that table is used; D and trimming come from the DNA. This sample comprises about 93,000 clones, 85% to 95% of them detected only once. The ten biggest clones cover roughly 2.6% of the sample.

About this clone itself: The clone's antigen remains unknown. Qualities for individual bases were not recorded, and no much larger clone is one base off.

The chain joins TRBV29-1 to TRBJ2-1, and 8 junctional nucleotides match TRBD1. The material sequenced was peripheral blood mononuclear cells (PBMCs), taken before the second cycle of nivolumab. This TCR was sampled from a human donor with classical Hodgkin lymphoma. The DNA reads TGCAGCGTTGAAAACGTGGGGACAGGCCTTAATGAGCAGTTCTTC. Its protein reads: CSVENVGTGLNEQFF.